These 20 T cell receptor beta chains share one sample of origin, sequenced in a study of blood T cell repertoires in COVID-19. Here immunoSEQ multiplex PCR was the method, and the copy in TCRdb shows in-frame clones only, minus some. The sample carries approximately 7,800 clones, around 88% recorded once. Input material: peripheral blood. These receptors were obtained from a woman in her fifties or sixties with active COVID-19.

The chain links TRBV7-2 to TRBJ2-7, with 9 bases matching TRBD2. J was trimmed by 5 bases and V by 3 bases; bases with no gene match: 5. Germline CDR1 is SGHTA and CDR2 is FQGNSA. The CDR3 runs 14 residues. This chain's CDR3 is CASSLGLAGHEQYF. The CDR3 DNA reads TGTGCCAGCAGCTTGGGCCTAGCGGGACACGAGCAGTACTTC.

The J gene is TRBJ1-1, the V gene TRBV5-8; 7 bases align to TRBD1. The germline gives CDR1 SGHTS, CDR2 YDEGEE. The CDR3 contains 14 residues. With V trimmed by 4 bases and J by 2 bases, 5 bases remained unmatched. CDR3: CASSLHRGNTEAFF. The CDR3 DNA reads TGTGCCAGCAGCCTTCACAGGGGAAACACTGAAGCTTTCTTT. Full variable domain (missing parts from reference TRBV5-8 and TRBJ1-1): EAGVTQSPTHLIKTRGQQATLRCSPISGHTSVYWYQQALGLGLQFLLWYDEGEERNRGNFPPRFSGRQFPNYSSELNVNALELEDSALYLCASSLHRGNTEAFFGQGTRLTVV.

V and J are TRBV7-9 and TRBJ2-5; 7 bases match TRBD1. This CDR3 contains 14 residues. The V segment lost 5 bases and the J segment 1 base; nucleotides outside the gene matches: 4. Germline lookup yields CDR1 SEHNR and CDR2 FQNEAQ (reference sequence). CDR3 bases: TGTGCCAGCAGCCTCGGGACAGTCCAAGAGACCCAGTACTTC. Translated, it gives CASSLGTVQETQYF.

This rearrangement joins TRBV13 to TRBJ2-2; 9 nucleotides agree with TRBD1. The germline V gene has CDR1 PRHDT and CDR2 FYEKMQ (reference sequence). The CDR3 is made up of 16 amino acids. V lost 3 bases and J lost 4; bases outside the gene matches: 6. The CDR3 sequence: CASSFYRGRGTGELFF. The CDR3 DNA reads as TGTGCCAGCAGCTTCTACAGGGGGCGCGGCACCGGGGAGCTGTTTTTT.

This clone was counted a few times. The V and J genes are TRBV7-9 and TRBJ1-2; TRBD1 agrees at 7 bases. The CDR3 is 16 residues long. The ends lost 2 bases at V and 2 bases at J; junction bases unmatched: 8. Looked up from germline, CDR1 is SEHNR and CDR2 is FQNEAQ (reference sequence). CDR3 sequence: CASSLLTGPGNYGYTF. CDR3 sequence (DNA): TGTGCCAGCAGCTTATTGACAGGGCCGGGAAACTATGGCTACACCTTC.

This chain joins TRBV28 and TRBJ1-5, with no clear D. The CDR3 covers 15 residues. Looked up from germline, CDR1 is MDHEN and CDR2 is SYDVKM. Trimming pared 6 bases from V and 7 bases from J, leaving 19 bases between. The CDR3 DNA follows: TGTGCCAGCAGCGGGGAAAGTGGGTTTCTCCAGCCCCAGCATTTT. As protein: CASSGESGFLQPQHF.

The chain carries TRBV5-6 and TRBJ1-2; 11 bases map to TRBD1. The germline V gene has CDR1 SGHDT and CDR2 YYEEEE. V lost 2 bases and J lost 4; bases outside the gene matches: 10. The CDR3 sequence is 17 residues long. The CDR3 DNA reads TGTGCCAGCAGCTTCATGGACAGGGGGCGCGGGGTCTATGGCTACACCTTC. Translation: CASSFMDRGRGVYGYTF.

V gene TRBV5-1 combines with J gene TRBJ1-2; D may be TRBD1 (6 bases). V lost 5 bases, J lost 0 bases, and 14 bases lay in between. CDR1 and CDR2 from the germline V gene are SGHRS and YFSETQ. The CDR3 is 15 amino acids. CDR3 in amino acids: CASRGGPGSNYGYTF. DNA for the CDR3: TGCGCCAGCAGGGGGGGGCCAGGTTCTAACTATGGCTACACCTTC.

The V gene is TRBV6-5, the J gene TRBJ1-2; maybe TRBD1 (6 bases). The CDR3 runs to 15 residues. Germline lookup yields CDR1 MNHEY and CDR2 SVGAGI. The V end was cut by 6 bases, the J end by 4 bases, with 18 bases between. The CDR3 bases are TGTGCCAGCAGAGCCCCCGGGGGGGGGCTCTATGGCTACACCTTC. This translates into CASRAPGGGLYGYTF.

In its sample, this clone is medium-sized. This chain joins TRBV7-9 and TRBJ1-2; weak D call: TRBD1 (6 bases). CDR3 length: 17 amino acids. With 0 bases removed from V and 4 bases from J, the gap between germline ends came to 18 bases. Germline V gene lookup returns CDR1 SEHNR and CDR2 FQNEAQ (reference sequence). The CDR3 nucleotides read TGTGCCAGCAGCTTAGCGTCTCAGGCCTCAGGGGCCTATGGCTACACCTTC. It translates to CASSLASQASGAYGYTF.

The CDR3 nucleotides are TGTGCCAGCAGGCGCGGAGCGGGGGGGCCGAACACCGGGGAGCTGTTTTTT. Translating gives CASRRGAGGPNTGELFF. The gene calls are TRBV28 and TRBJ2-2; the match to TRBD2 covers 10 bases. There are 17 residues in the CDR3. Germline trimming cut 6 bases from V and 0 bases from J; bases unmatched to any gene: 7. The V gene's germline CDR1 is MDHEN and CDR2 SYDVKM.

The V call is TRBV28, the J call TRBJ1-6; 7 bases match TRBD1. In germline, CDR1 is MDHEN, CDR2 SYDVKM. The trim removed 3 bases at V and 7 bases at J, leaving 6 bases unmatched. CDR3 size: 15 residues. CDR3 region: CASSFGDRANSPLHF. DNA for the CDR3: TGTGCCAGCAGTTTCGGTGACAGGGCCAATTCACCCCTCCACTTT.

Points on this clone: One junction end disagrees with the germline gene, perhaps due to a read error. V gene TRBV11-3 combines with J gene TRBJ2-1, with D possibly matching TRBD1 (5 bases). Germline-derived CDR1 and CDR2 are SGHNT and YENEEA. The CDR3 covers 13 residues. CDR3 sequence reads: CASRLGPAGNTFF. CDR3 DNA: TGTGCCAGCAGGTTAGGCCCCGCAGGGAATACGTTCTTC.

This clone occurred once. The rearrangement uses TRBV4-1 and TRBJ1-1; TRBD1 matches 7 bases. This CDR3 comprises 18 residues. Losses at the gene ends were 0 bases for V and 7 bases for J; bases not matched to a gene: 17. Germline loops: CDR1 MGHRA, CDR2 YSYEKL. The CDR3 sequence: CASSQDDREAPLVFEAFF. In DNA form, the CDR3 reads TGCGCCAGCAGCCAAGATGACAGGGAGGCGCCCTTAGTTTTTGAAGCTTTCTTT.

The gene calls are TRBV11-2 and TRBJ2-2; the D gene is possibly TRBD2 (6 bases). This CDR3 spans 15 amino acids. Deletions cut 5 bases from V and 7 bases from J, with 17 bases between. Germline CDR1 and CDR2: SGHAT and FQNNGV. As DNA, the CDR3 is TGTGCCAGCAGCCAGGACTATTCTCTCGGCGGGGAGCTGTTTTTT. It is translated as CASSQDYSLGGELFF.

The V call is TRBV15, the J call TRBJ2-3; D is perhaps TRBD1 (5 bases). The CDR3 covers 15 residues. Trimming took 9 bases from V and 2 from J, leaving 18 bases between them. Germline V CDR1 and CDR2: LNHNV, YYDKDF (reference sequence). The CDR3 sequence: CATAGALGYTDTQYF. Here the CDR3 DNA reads TGTGCCACGGCTGGGGCGCTGGGGTACACAGATACGCAGTATTTT.

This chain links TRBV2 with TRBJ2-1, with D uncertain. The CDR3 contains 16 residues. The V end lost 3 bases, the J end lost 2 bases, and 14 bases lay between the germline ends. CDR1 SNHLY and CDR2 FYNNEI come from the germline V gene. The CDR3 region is CASSEKVAGTYNEQFF. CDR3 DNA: TGTGCCAGCAGTGAGAAGGTGGCAGGAACCTACAATGAGCAGTTCTTC.

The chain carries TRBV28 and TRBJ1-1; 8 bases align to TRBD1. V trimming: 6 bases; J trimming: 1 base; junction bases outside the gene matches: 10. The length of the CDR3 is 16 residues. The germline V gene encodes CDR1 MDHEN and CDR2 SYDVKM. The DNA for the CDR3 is TGTGCCAGCAGACAGACAGGGGTCGTGGGGAACACTGAAGCTTTCTTT. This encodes CASRQTGVVGNTEAFF.

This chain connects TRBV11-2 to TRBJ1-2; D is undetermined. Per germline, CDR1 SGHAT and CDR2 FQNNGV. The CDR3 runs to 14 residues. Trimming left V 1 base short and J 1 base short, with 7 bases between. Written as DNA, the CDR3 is TGTGCCAGCAGCTTAGGGGCGAATAACTATGGCTACACCTTC. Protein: CASSLGANNYGYTF.

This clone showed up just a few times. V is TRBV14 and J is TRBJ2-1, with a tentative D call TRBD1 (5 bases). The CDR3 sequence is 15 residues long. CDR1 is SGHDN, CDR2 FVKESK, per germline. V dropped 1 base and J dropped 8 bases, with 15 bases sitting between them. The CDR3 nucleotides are TGTGCCAGCAGCCAAGGCTGGGGCACTGGCGATGAGCAGTTCTTC. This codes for CASSQGWGTGDEQFF.